The 30 T cell receptor beta chains in this list originate from one sample, sequenced in a study of T cells in Graves' hyperthyroidism and ophthalmopathy. There were TCR beta CDR3 regions amplified from RNA transcripts. HTBI primers drove first-round RT-PCR of the TCR CDR3. TCRdb ran MiXCR on the multiplex PCR reads and lists one entry per CDR3 protein. The sample yields fewer than 700,000 distinct CDR3 sequences, 17% seen once. The sample consisted of blood. The receptors here all came from a woman aged 18-29 years with Graves' ophthalmopathy.

The rearrangement uses TRBV28 and TRBJ1-4, with 7 bases fitting TRBD1. Germline lookup yields CDR1 MDHEN and CDR2 SYDVKM. Trimming at V came to 5 bases and at J to 2 bases, leaving 5 bases not matched to a gene. This CDR3 spans 15 amino acids. The CDR3 sequence is CASSPLQGTNEKLFF. The CDR3 nucleotides read TGTGCCAGCAGTCCTCTACAGGGGACTAATGAAAAACTGTTTTTT. The full variable domain, with the rest looked up from reference TRBV28 and TRBJ1-4, is DVKVTQSSRYLVKRTGEKVFLECVQDMDHENMFWYRQDPGLGLRLIYFSYDVKMKEKGDIPEGYSVSREKKERFSLILESASTNQTSMYLCASSPLQGTNEKLFFGSGTQLSVL.

The rearrangement uses TRBV20-1 and TRBJ1-2; TRBD1 matches 10 bases. Germline V gene lookup returns CDR1 DFQATT and CDR2 SNEGSKA (reference sequence). The CDR3 runs 14 residues. The V gene end was trimmed by 3 bases and the J gene end by 7 bases; junction bases not matched to a gene: 8. The DNA for the CDR3 is TGCAGTGCTAGGAAGGGACAGGGGACGAGTGGCTACACCTTC. This sequence encodes CSARKGQGTSGYTF.

The genes are TRBV6-2 or TRBV6-3 and TRBJ1-1; perhaps TRBD1 as D (5 bases). Between the trimmed V and J ends, which lost 2 bases and 8 bases, there was a span of 6 bases. CDR1 MNHEY and CDR2 SVGEGT come from the germline V gene. The CDR3 length is 11 residues. This CDR3 reads CASSYDREAFF. In DNA form, the CDR3 reads TGTGCCAGCAGTTACGACAGAGAAGCTTTCTTT.

V usage is TRBV19 and J usage is TRBJ2-7; 8 nucleotides line up with TRBD1. The CDR3 consists of 15 residues. The V and J ends lost 5 bases and 5 bases, in that order; junction bases with no gene match: 11. CDR1 is LNHDA, CDR2 SQIVND, per germline (reference sequence). The CDR3 is CASSPRQGYVDEQYF. The CDR3 bases are TGTGCCAGTAGTCCAAGACAGGGGTATGTCGACGAGCAGTACTTC. The full variable domain, in which reference TRBV19 and TRBJ2-7 provide the parts outside the CDR3, is DGGITQSPKYLFRKEGQNVTLSCEQNLNHDAMYWYRQDPGQGLRLIYYSQIVNDFQKGDIAEGYSVSREKKESFPLTVTSAQKNPTAFYLCASSPRQGYVDEQYFGPGTRLTVT.

The CDR3 is CASSSGTVEAFF. DNA for the CDR3: TGTGCCAGCAGTTCCGGGACAGTTGAAGCTTTCTTT. This rearrangement joins TRBV6-9 to TRBJ1-1, with 7 bases fitting TRBD1. CDR3 length: 12 residues. With V trimmed by 4 bases and J by 7 bases, 3 bases remained unmatched. Germline loops: CDR1 MNHGY, CDR2 SVAAGI.

The chain carries TRBV29-1 and TRBJ1-1; a weak D match, TRBD1 (5 bases). Per the germline V gene, CDR1 is SQVTM and CDR2 is ANQGSEA. This CDR3 contains 13 residues. The ends were cut back, 3 bases at V and 1 base at J, with 9 bases in the middle. This CDR3 is CSVDRDPNTEAFF. The CDR3 DNA follows: TGCAGCGTTGATAGGGACCCGAACACTGAAGCTTTCTTT.

The chain links TRBV15 to TRBJ2-1, with D possibly matching TRBD2 (6 bases). Deletions cut 1 base from V and 5 bases from J, with 15 bases between. Germline-derived CDR1 and CDR2 are LNHNV and YYDKDF (reference sequence). This CDR3 is 16 amino acids long. The CDR3 is CATSRGGSGNHNEQFF. In DNA form, the CDR3 reads TGTGCCACCAGCAGAGGAGGTAGCGGAAACCACAATGAGCAGTTCTTC.

This clonotype has a count of ten or more. This chain connects TRBV7-3 to TRBJ2-3; D tentatively reads TRBD1 or TRBD2 (5 bases each). CDR1 SGHTA and CDR2 FQGTGA come from the germline V gene. The CDR3 loop spans 16 amino acids. The V end lost 1 base, the J end lost 0 bases, and 11 bases lay between the germline ends. CDR3 nucleotides: TGTGCCAGCAGCTTAAGAGGCCGGGACAGCACAGATACGCAGTATTTT. Translating gives CASSLRGRDSTDTQYF.

This sequence joins TRBV4-1 and TRBJ2-1; D uncertain. CDR1 MGHRA and CDR2 YSYEKL come from the germline V gene. The length of the CDR3 is 12 residues. The V end was cut by 0 bases, the J end by 10 bases, with 7 bases between. In DNA form, the CDR3 reads TGCGCCAGCAGCCAAGATTTTTACGAGCAGTTCTTC. It yields the protein CASSQDFYEQFF.

At least ten counts were recorded for this clonotype. V and J are TRBV7-3 and TRBJ2-1, with D perhaps TRBD2 (6 bases). V lost 4 bases to trimming and J lost 9 bases, with 13 bases between them. The CDR3 is 13 amino acids. Per the germline V gene, CDR1 is SGHTA and CDR2 is FQGTGA. The CDR3 DNA reads as TGTGCCAGCAGCTCCGCGATGGGGGGTGAGCAGTTCTTC. Translating gives CASSSAMGGEQFF.

The sample holds many counts of this clonotype. The chain recombines TRBV12-3 or TRBV12-4 with TRBJ1-2, with D tentatively TRBD1 (5 bases). The CDR3 spans 12 residues. V was clipped by 4 bases and J by 8 bases, with 11 bases between them. CDR3 residues: CASSSSGRGYTF. Here the CDR3 DNA reads TGTGCCAGCAGTTCATCAGGGAGAGGCTACACCTTC.

This clonotype was counted at least ten times. The DNA of the CDR3 is TGTGCCAGCAGTTCATCCGGGACTAGCGGGAGGGCCACTTACAATGAGCAGTTCTTC. As protein: CASSSSGTSGRATYNEQFF. V usage is TRBV28 and J usage is TRBJ2-1; 16 bases are shared with TRBD2. The CDR3 spans 19 residues. With 4 bases clipped from V and 4 bases from J, the junction kept 10 bases outside the gene matches. Germline CDR1 is MDHEN and CDR2 is SYDVKM.

V usage is TRBV29-1 and J usage is TRBJ2-2; D ambiguous. Germline assignment: CDR1 SQVTM and CDR2 ANQGSEA. V lost 5 bases, J lost 6 bases, and 19 bases lay in between. CDR3 length: 15 residues. The CDR3 region has the DNA TGCAGCGTTAGTTCCGGCCTCGGTGTCGCCGGGGAGCTGTTTTTT. It yields the protein CSVSSGLGVAGELFF.

The gene calls are TRBV27 and TRBJ2-1; D gene ambiguous. This CDR3 has 13 amino acids. In germline, CDR1 is MNHEY, CDR2 SMNVEV (reference sequence). V dropped 4 bases and J dropped 4 bases, with 8 bases sitting between them. For the CDR3, the DNA is TGTGCCAGCAGTTCTAACCCGTACAATGAGCAGTTCTTC. Its translation is CASSSNPYNEQFF.

The genes are TRBV9 and TRBJ2-3, with D tentatively TRBD2 (7 bases). Trimming pared 2 bases from V and 0 bases from J, leaving 13 bases between. CDR3 length: 16 residues. Germline V lookup: CDR1 SGDLS, CDR2 YYNGEE. The CDR3 DNA follows: TGTGCCAGCAGCGTGGAGGGGGGGGGTAGCACAGATACGCAGTATTTT. It translates to CASSVEGGGSTDTQYF.

Many counts were recorded for this clonotype. This rearrangement joins TRBV19 to TRBJ1-1; D remains unclear. V was cut by 3 bases and J by 1 base, with 9 bases left in between. Germline CDR1 reads LNHDA; CDR2 reads SQIVND (reference sequence). CDR3 length equals 14 residues. The CDR3 DNA sequence: TGTGCCAGTAGTATTGAGGCCTCGAACACTGAAGCTTTCTTT. This encodes CASSIEASNTEAFF.

This clonotype was seen more than once but under ten times. The V call is TRBV6-7, the J call TRBJ2-1; D gene unclear. TRBV6-7 falls under the ORF class, with uncertain function. The CDR3 spans 18 residues. V was cut by 0 bases and J by 0 bases, with 15 bases left in between. In DNA form, the CDR3 reads TGTGCCAGCAGTTACTCGAAGGACCTCAGGAGCTCCTACAATGAGCAGTTCTTC. This encodes CASSYSKDLRSSYNEQFF.

This clonotype was seen many times. This chain links TRBV12-3 or TRBV12-4 with TRBJ1-5; no clear D. This CDR3 has 14 amino acids. V lost 6 bases, J lost 6 bases, and 15 bases lay in between. The CDR3 reads CASRLSGAGQPQHF. The DNA of the CDR3 is TGTGCCAGCAGGCTGTCAGGCGCGGGTCAGCCCCAGCATTTT.

This clonotype was detected a few times. The chain joins TRBV10-3 to TRBJ1-5, with D hard to call. V shed 5 bases and J shed 3 bases, with 11 bases lying between them. The CDR3 extends over 14 amino acids. Germline V gives CDR1 ENHRY, CDR2 SYGVKD. The CDR3 sequence: CAISPGLLNQPQHF. The CDR3, as DNA: TGTGCCATCAGTCCAGGACTCCTCAATCAGCCCCAGCATTTT.

Worth noting for this clonotype: This may be a read error, as it is one base from a much larger clone. The chain links TRBV15 to TRBJ1-1; the D gene is possibly TRBD1 (6 bases). V was clipped by 0 bases and J by 6 bases, with 14 bases between them. Germline V gene lookup returns CDR1 LNHNV and CDR2 YYDKDF (reference sequence). The length of the CDR3 is 15 residues. The CDR3 region has the DNA TGTGCCACCAGCAGAGAAAGGCGGGGGCTAGCTGAAGCTTTCTTT. Its translation is CATSRERRGLAEAFF.

Concerning this clonotype: This may stem from a read error, because a much larger clone lies one nucleotide away. The chain has TRBV20-1 and TRBJ2-7; 14 nucleotides align to TRBD2. CDR3 size: 17 residues. V dropped 3 bases and J dropped 4; count of bases not matched to a gene: 11. The germline CDR1 and CDR2 sequences are DFQATT and SNEGSKA (reference sequence). The CDR3 is CSASGTSGSVMSYEQYF. The CDR3 nucleotides read TGCAGTGCTAGCGGGACTAGCGGGAGTGTCATGTCTTACGAGCAGTACTTC.

Regarding this clonotype: A read error may explain this, as a much larger clone is one base away. The chain employs TRBV6-1 and TRBJ2-2; no clear D. V lost 6 bases to trimming and J lost 1 base, with 9 bases between them. Germline values: CDR1 MNHNS, CDR2 SASEGT. The CDR3 has 14 residues. CDR3 sequence: CASRATRNTGELFF. CDR3 DNA sequence: TGTGCCAGCAGGGCGACACGGAACACCGGGGAGCTGTTTTTT.

To note about this clonotype: One base away lies a much larger clone, so this may be a sequencing read error. The chain employs TRBV24-1 and TRBJ1-1, with D unresolved. This CDR3 has 12 amino acids. Looked up from germline, CDR1 is KGHDR and CDR2 is SFDVKD. CDR3 protein: CATSSPITEALF. The CDR3 DNA reads TGTGCCACCAGCTCCCCTATAACTGAAGCTCTCTTT.

This clonotype was recorded a few times. This sequence joins TRBV7-3 and TRBJ2-3; 8 bases line up with TRBD2. Germline V gene lookup returns CDR1 SGHTA and CDR2 FQGTGA. CDR3 size: 13 residues. V shed 5 bases and J 5 bases; nucleotides not matched to a gene: 3. CDR3 coding DNA: TGTGCCAGCAGCCCAGCGGGAGAAGATACGCAGTATTTT. Protein product: CASSPAGEDTQYF. Supplemented by reference TRBV7-3 and TRBJ2-3, the full variable domain reads GAGVSQTPSNKVTEKGKYVELRCDPISGHTALYWYRQSLGQGPEFLIYFQGTGAADDSGLPNDRFFAVRPEGSVSTLKIQRTERGDSAVYLCASSPAGEDTQYFGPGTRLTVL.

This clonotype was found many times. The chain uses TRBV7-2 and TRBJ1-1; D uncertain. Between the trimmed V and J ends, which lost 3 bases and 4 bases, there was a span of 12 bases. The CDR3 length is 14 residues. The germline CDR1 and CDR2 sequences are SGHTA and FQGNSA. In DNA, the CDR3 is TGTGCCAGCAGCTTGATACAAGATTCCACTGAAGCTTTCTTT. It is translated as CASSLIQDSTEAFF.

The V gene is TRBV7-9, the J gene TRBJ2-3; no clear D. CDR3 size: 13 residues. V lost 8 bases and J 2 bases, leaving 11 bases between the germline ends. Per the germline V gene, CDR1 is SEHNR and CDR2 is FQNEAQ (reference sequence). CDR3 nucleotide sequence: TGTGCCAGCCTGTTGGCCTCCACAGATACGCAGTATTTT. Translating it yields CASLLASTDTQYF.

This clonotype was counted ten times or more. This chain joins TRBV28 and TRBJ1-5; D is undetermined. Trimming stripped 11 bases from V and 1 base from J, with 15 bases between. This CDR3 comprises 14 residues. Germline V gives CDR1 MDHEN, CDR2 SYDVKM. The CDR3 region is CAHRRGVSNQPQHF. In DNA, the CDR3 is TGTGCCCACAGACGGGGTGTAAGCAATCAGCCCCAGCATTTT.

This clonotype appeared many times. The rearrangement uses TRBV9 and TRBJ2-5; 9 bases line up with TRBD2. V lost 4 bases to trimming and J lost 5 bases; unmatched junction nucleotides: 9. In germline, CDR1 is SGDLS, CDR2 YYNGEE. The CDR3 loop spans 15 amino acids. In nucleotides, the CDR3 is TGTGCCAGCAGCCCCGGCGGGGGGGCCGGGGAGACCCAGTACTTC. It is translated as CASSPGGGAGETQYF.

The chain joins TRBV27 to TRBJ2-7, with D maybe TRBD1 (5 bases). The length of the CDR3 is 14 residues. Trimming removed 2 bases at V and 0 bases at J, with 8 bases between. Germline lookup yields CDR1 MNHEY and CDR2 SMNVEV (reference sequence). The DNA for the CDR3 is TGTGCCAGCAGTTTAGGGGCGGCCTCCTACGAGCAGTACTTC. Protein sequence: CASSLGAASYEQYF.

Regarding this clonotype: Given a much more abundant clone one base away, this may be a read error. The chain has TRBV6-2 or TRBV6-3 and TRBJ1-2; the match to TRBD1 covers 9 bases. Germline V gene data show CDR1 as MNHEY and CDR2 as SVGEGT. This CDR3 has 15 amino acids. V lost 5 bases to trimming and J lost 6 bases; unmatched junction nucleotides: 10. The CDR3 DNA follows: TGTGCCAGCAGTGGGGGACAGGGCGACGGCCATGGCTACACCTTC. This gives the protein CASSGGQGDGHGYTF.